Listed below are T cell receptor beta chains from one sample, sequenced in a study of vaccination effects on CD4 cells after COVID-19. The method was immunoSEQ multiplex PCR; TCRdb's version includes in-frame clones alone and lacks a portion of them. The sample yields more than 15,000 clones, more than 65% seen once. No antigens are known for them. Sequencing used CD4+ T cells from PBMCs cultured with SARS-CoV-2 spike peptides, obtained after COVID-19 vaccination. All receptors come from a human donor who had a prior SARS-CoV-2 infection. CDR3s include the opening cysteine and the closing phenylalanine or tryptophan. D genes are given only for firm matches. Part of the rows lack a size; the others show once, few, many or a class for expanded clones.

v_gene,d_gene,abundance,j_gene,CDR3aa,CDR3nt
TRBV10-3,TRBD1,NA,TRBJ1-1,CAISAGGPNTEAFF,TGTGCCATCAGCGCAGGGGGTCCCAACACTGAAGCTTTCTTT
TRBV7-2,NA,once,TRBJ1-5,CASSLSEFQPQHF,TGTGCCAGCAGCTTAAGTGAATTTCAGCCCCAGCATTTT
TRBV19,NA,NA,TRBJ1-3,CASSTLQGRDGNTIYF,TGTGCCAGTAGTACCCTACAGGGACGCGATGGAAACACCATATATTTT
TRBV5-1,TRBD1,NA,TRBJ2-7,CASSSTGSTYEQYF,TGCGCCAGCAGCTCGACAGGGTCGACCTACGAGCAGTACTTC
TRBV7-9,TRBD2,NA,TRBJ2-5,CASTPVGGETQYF,TGTGCCAGCACCCCAGTGGGGGGGGAGACCCAGTACTTC
TRBV4-2,TRBD2,NA,TRBJ2-7,CASSHETSGTLYEQYF,TGTGCCAGCAGCCATGAAACTAGCGGGACCCTCTACGAGCAGTACTTC
TRBV9,TRBD2,NA,TRBJ2-1,CASSALAANEQFF,TGTGCCAGCAGCGCCCTAGCGGCCAATGAGCAGTTCTTC
TRBV5-6,NA,once,TRBJ2-3,CASSPRGPSTDTQYF,TGTGCCAGCAGCCCCCGGGGACCAAGCACAGATACGCAGTATTTT
TRBV7-8,NA,NA,TRBJ2-7,CASSQQGYEQYF,TGTGCCAGCAGCCAACAGGGCTACGAGCAGTACTTC
TRBV24-1,TRBD2,NA,TRBJ2-2,CATSDTGLASSTGELFF,TGTGCCACCAGTGACACCGGACTAGCGAGCTCGACCGGGGAGCTGTTTTTT
TRBV5-1,TRBD2,few,TRBJ2-7,CASSLGSVAGPSYEQYF,TGCGCCAGCAGCTTGGGGTCTGTAGCGGGACCATCCTACGAGCAGTACTTC
TRBV5-4,TRBD1,NA,TRBJ2-5,CASSTGQGQETQYF,TGTGCCAGCAGCACTGGACAGGGACAAGAGACCCAGTACTTC
TRBV5-4,NA,NA,TRBJ2-3,CASSLGRTSAPDTQYF,TGTGCCAGCAGCTTGGGGAGGACCTCCGCCCCAGATACGCAGTATTTT
TRBV6-5,NA,NA,TRBJ1-2,CASSYLGGYTF,TGTGCCAGCAGTTACCTGGGTGGCTACACCTTC
TRBV5-1,NA,few,TRBJ2-3,CASSLEGGTDTQYF,TGCGCCAGCAGCTTGGAAGGGGGAACAGATACGCAGTATTTT
TRBV30,TRBD2,NA,TRBJ2-3,CAWCLAGGDTQYF,TGTGCCTGGTGTCTAGCGGGGGGGGATACGCAGTATTTT
TRBV5-1,NA,few,TRBJ1-2,CASSPPGEGYTF,TGCGCCAGCAGCCCCCCGGGGGAAGGCTACACCTTC
TRBV9,NA,NA,TRBJ2-1,CASSVAVELHEQFF,TGTGCCAGCAGCGTAGCAGTGGAACTTCATGAGCAGTTCTTC
TRBV4-2,NA,NA,TRBJ1-3,CASSQDLTGNTIYF,TGTGCCAGCAGCCAAGATTTGACGGGAAACACCATATATTTT
TRBV10-3,NA,NA,TRBJ1-2,CAISEYLSQGLGYTF,TGTGCCATCAGTGAGTACCTCTCGCAGGGGCTTGGCTACACCTTC
TRBV30,TRBD2,NA,TRBJ2-3,CAWRTSGIDTQYF,TGTGCCTGGAGAACTAGCGGGATTGATACGCAGTATTTT
TRBV4-1,NA,medium-sized,TRBJ1-5,CASSLRTGNLRNQPQHF,TGCGCCAGCAGCCTGCGAACAGGGAACCTTAGGAATCAGCCCCAGCATTTT
TRBV5-4,NA,NA,TRBJ2-1,CASSSRRGAGVNEQFF,TGTGCCAGCAGCTCGCGCCGGGGGGCCGGGGTTAATGAGCAGTTCTTC
TRBV5-1,TRBD1,NA,TRBJ2-2,CASSLQGANTGELFF,TGCGCCAGCAGCTTACAGGGGGCGAACACCGGGGAGCTGTTTTTT
TRBV27,NA,few,TRBJ2-1,CASSSLITSSYNEQFF,TGTGCCAGCAGTTCACTAATCACTAGCTCCTACAATGAGCAGTTCTTC
TRBV7-2,NA,few,TRBJ1-6,CASSLIAANSPLHF,TGTGCCAGCAGCCTCATAGCCGCTAATTCACCCCTCCACTTT
TRBV7-9,NA,few,TRBJ2-2,CASSLGGRPGLPNTGELFF,TGTGCCAGCAGCTTAGGGGGGAGACCGGGACTGCCCAACACCGGGGAGCTGTTTTTT
TRBV7-2,NA,NA,TRBJ2-7,CASSMGARRDEQYF,TGTGCCAGCAGCATGGGCGCCCGAAGGGACGAGCAGTACTTC
TRBV9,NA,few,TRBJ2-7,CASNREGLTREQYF,TGTGCCAGCAACAGGGAGGGTCTCACTCGAGAGCAGTACTTC
TRBV4-3,TRBD2,NA,TRBJ2-2,CASSQVGIQRGGYTGELFF,TGCGCCAGCAGCCAAGTTGGAATTCAGCGGGGGGGCTACACCGGGGAGCTGTTTTTT
TRBV13,NA,NA,TRBJ2-5,CASSELGSPRLETQYF,TGTGCCAGCAGCGAACTTGGGTCCCCGAGATTGGAGACCCAGTACTTC
TRBV12-3/TRBV12-4,TRBD1,NA,TRBJ1-1,CASSFAGQGFIF,TGTGCCAGCAGTTTTGCGGGACAGGGTTTTATCTTT
TRBV9,TRBD2,NA,TRBJ2-1,CASSIEREFYNEQFF,TGTGCCAGCAGTATAGAGCGGGAGTTTTACAATGAGCAGTTCTTC
TRBV11-2,TRBD2,NA,TRBJ2-3,CASRPRWASGVVDTQYF,TGTGCCAGCAGACCCCGGTGGGCTAGCGGGGTGGTAGATACGCAGTATTTT
TRBV5-1,NA,NA,TRBJ2-6,CASSLRQISGANVLTF,TGCGCCAGCAGCTTGCGACAGATCTCTGGGGCCAACGTCCTGACTTTC
TRBV4-3,NA,NA,TRBJ2-6,CASSTQGGISGANVLTF,TGCGCCAGCAGCACGCAGGGGGGAATATCTGGGGCCAACGTCCTGACTTTC
TRBV28,TRBD1,NA,TRBJ2-1,CASSLNRGRRNEQFF,TGTGCCAGCAGTTTAAACAGGGGGCGTCGTAATGAGCAGTTCTTC
TRBV5-1,TRBD2,NA,TRBJ2-3,CASSLVASGADTQYF,TGCGCCAGCAGCTTGGTGGCTAGCGGGGCGGATACGCAGTATTTT
TRBV5-5,NA,NA,TRBJ1-6,CASSFSQSQAYSPLHF,TGTGCCAGCAGCTTTTCCCAGTCACAGGCTTATTCACCCCTCCACTTT